The 19 T cell receptor beta chains listed next were all sequenced from one sample in a study of PD-L1 blockade in urothelial cancer. Generated by immunoSEQ multiplex PCR, the TCRdb table keeps only in-frame clones and is missing some. Here the sample spans fewer than 45,000 clones, about four fifths being singletons. Sample: PBMCs, taken around atezolizumab (anti-PD-L1) treatment. These receptors were obtained from a man in his 70s with urothelial cancer.

The V and J genes are TRBV27 and TRBJ1-3; D unclear. The V end was cut by 8 bases, the J end by 3 bases, with 17 bases between. This CDR3 comprises 15 residues. CDR1 MNHEY and CDR2 SMNVEV come from the germline V gene (reference sequence). The DNA for the CDR3 is TGTGCCAGCTCAAACGACGGCGGATTTGGAAACACCATATATTTT. Residues: CASSNDGGFGNTIYF.

About this clone itself: Sequence at one end of the junction differs from germline and may be a read error. This chain links TRBV27 with TRBJ2-7, with TRBD1 identical over 9 bases. In germline, CDR1 is MNHEY, CDR2 SMNVEV (reference sequence). The CDR3 runs 15 residues. This chain's CDR3 is CASSSPGQGSSEQYF. CDR3 in DNA: TGTGCCAGCAGTTCCCCGGGACAGGGTTCCTCCGAGCAGTACTTC.

This clone has just a few counts. The rearrangement links TRBV2 to TRBJ2-2, with D possibly matching TRBD2 (5 bases). With 7 bases removed from V and 0 bases from J, the gap between germline ends came to 6 bases. Germline V gene data show CDR1 as SNHLY and CDR2 as FYNNEI. The length of the CDR3 is 13 residues. Here the CDR3 reads CASTSSNTGELFF. The CDR3 region has the DNA TGTGCCAGCACTAGCTCGAACACCGGGGAGCTGTTTTTT.

The gene calls are TRBV5-1 and TRBJ2-7, with TRBD1 matching over 10 bases. After removal of 1 base from V and 2 bases from J, the junction contained 9 bases not matched to a gene. The CDR3 contains 17 residues. Germline CDR1 and CDR2: SGHRS and YFSETQ. In DNA form, the CDR3 reads TGCGCCAGCAGCTTGTTGGGACAGGGGAGGATTACCTACGAGCAGTACTTC. Translated: CASSLLGQGRITYEQYF. The full variable domain, with the rest looked up from reference TRBV5-1 and TRBJ2-7, is KAGVTQTPRYLIKTRGQQVTLSCSPISGHRSVSWYQQTPGQGLQFLFEYFSETQRNKGNFPGRFSGRQFSNSRSEMNVSTLELGDSALYLCASSLLGQGRITYEQYFGPGTRLTVT.

The CDR3 DNA follows: TGTGCCAGCAGCGGGGGACAGGGTTATAATTCACCCCTCCACTTT. Encoded protein: CASSGGQGYNSPLHF. The gene calls are TRBV9 and TRBJ1-6, with 9 nucleotides matching TRBD1. The germline V gene encodes CDR1 SGDLS and CDR2 YYNGEE. The trim removed 3 bases at V and 4 bases at J, leaving 2 bases unmatched. This CDR3 has 15 residues.

The chain is built from TRBV13 and TRBJ2-1; 9 positions agree with TRBD2. Losses at the gene ends were 3 bases for V and 0 bases for J; bases not matched to a gene: 6. Germline V gene sequence: CDR1 PRHDT, CDR2 FYEKMQ (reference sequence). The CDR3 contains 17 residues. This chain's CDR3 is CASSFFLSGGSYNEQFF. CDR3 in DNA: TGTGCCAGCAGCTTCTTCCTTAGCGGGGGCTCCTACAATGAGCAGTTCTTC.

The V and J genes are TRBV6-6 and TRBJ2-3; TRBD2 might be the D (5 bases). CDR1 MNHNY and CDR2 SVGAGI come from the germline V gene (reference sequence). The CDR3 spans 13 residues. V was clipped by 5 bases and J by 4 bases, with 10 bases between them. The CDR3 DNA is TGTGCCAGCAGTCTCGGGGTCGCAGATACGCAGTATTTT. Residues: CASSLGVADTQYF.

The chain has TRBV28 and TRBJ2-4, with no clear D. Trimming pared 5 bases from V and 5 bases from J, leaving 7 bases between. The CDR3 loop spans 12 amino acids. Germline-derived CDR1 and CDR2 are MDHEN and SYDVKM. CDR3 DNA: TGTGCCAGCAGTGGCCCTCAAAACATTCAGTACTTC. Protein: CASSGPQNIQYF.

The chain carries TRBV5-8 and TRBJ1-1; TRBD1 might be the D (5 bases). There are 15 residues in the CDR3. Germline V CDR1 and CDR2: SGHTS, YDEGEE. The V gene lost 4 bases and the J gene lost 4 bases, with 17 bases spanning the gap. In DNA, the CDR3 is TGTGCCAGCAGCGTAGTCGGGGGTAGGGCCACTGAAGCTTTCTTT. Its translation is CASSVVGGRATEAFF.

This rearrangement joins TRBV18 to TRBJ2-2, with 9 bases identical to TRBD1. The germline gives CDR1 KGHSH, CDR2 LQKENI. The V segment lost 3 bases and the J segment 3 bases; nucleotides outside the gene matches: 2. The CDR3 loop spans 15 amino acids. The CDR3 loop is CASSPGQGYTGELFF. The CDR3 coding sequence is TGTGCCAGCTCACCCGGACAGGGGTACACCGGGGAGCTGTTTTTT.

This clone came up once. The rearrangement uses TRBV7-9 and TRBJ2-7, with 8 bases that match TRBD2. J was trimmed by 4 bases and V by 5 bases; bases with no gene match: 13. Germline CDR1 SEHNR, CDR2 FQNEAQ (reference sequence). The CDR3 is 16 amino acids. CDR3 DNA: TGTGCCAGCAGCCCACGAGAGCGGGGGTCGAGATACGAGCAGTACTTC. Amino acids: CASSPRERGSRYEQYF.

V is TRBV5-8 and J is TRBJ1-6, with a tentative D call TRBD1 (5 bases). Trimming cost V 0 bases and J 6 bases, with 10 bases left between them. The length of the CDR3 is 15 residues. CDR1 is SGHTS, CDR2 YDEGEE, per germline. The CDR3 region has the DNA TGTGCCAGCAGCTTGGACACCGGGGGTAATTCACCCCTCCACTTT. Translating gives CASSLDTGGNSPLHF.

The V call is TRBV7-2, the J call TRBJ2-1; TRBD1 might be the D (6 bases). V was shortened by 7 bases and J by 6 bases, with 13 bases between the two germline ends. This CDR3 spans 13 amino acids. Germline CDR1 and CDR2: SGHTA and FQGNSA. The CDR3 loop reads CASTLSRGNEQFF. The CDR3 region has the DNA TGTGCCAGCACCCTGAGCAGGGGCAATGAGCAGTTCTTC.

The CDR3 coding sequence is TGTGCCAGCAGCCCGGAGGGCAATTCACCCCTCCACTTT. Its protein is CASSPEGNSPLHF. The chain links TRBV5-6 to TRBJ1-6; no firm D call. Trimming took off 4 bases at V and 7 bases at J, with 9 bases between the two ends. Germline V gene lookup returns CDR1 SGHDT and CDR2 YYEEEE. CDR3 length: 13 residues.

V usage is TRBV5-4 and J usage is TRBJ2-3; 7 bases agree with TRBD2. V lost 3 bases and J lost 0; bases outside the gene matches: 10. CDR3 length: 17 residues. Germline V gene sequence: CDR1 SGHNT, CDR2 YYREEE (reference sequence). CDR3 loop: CASSSPWGSGSTDTQYF. The CDR3 DNA reads TGTGCCAGCAGCTCGCCTTGGGGTAGCGGGAGCACAGATACGCAGTATTTT.

The V and J genes are TRBV10-3 and TRBJ1-5, with D maybe TRBD1 (5 bases). The germline V gene encodes CDR1 ENHRY and CDR2 SYGVKD. This CDR3 region has 14 residues. The V and J ends lost 7 bases and 2 bases respectively, with 12 bases between them. The CDR3 bases are TGTGCCATCAAACTCGACAGCGGCAATCAGCCCCAGCATTTT. This codes for CAIKLDSGNQPQHF.

The chain has TRBV7-8 and TRBJ2-1, with D possibly being TRBD2 (5 bases). CDR3 length equals 12 residues. The germline gives CDR1 SGHVS, CDR2 FQNEAQ. Trimming left V 11 bases short and J 6 bases short, with 14 bases between. The chain's CDR3 is CASGKGANEQFF. The CDR3 DNA reads TGTGCCTCGGGGAAGGGAGCCAATGAGCAGTTCTTC.

This chain connects TRBV14 to TRBJ1-2; the match to TRBD1 covers 9 bases. CDR3 size: 15 residues. Trimming cost V 4 bases and J 7 bases; bases outside gene matches: 10. Germline assignment: CDR1 SGHDN and CDR2 FVKESK. The CDR3 protein is CASSPLRQGGFGYTF. The CDR3 nucleotides read TGTGCCAGCAGCCCCCTGAGACAGGGGGGATTTGGCTACACCTTC. Full variable domain (missing parts from reference TRBV14 and TRBJ1-2): EAGVTQFPSHSVIEKGQTVTLRCDPISGHDNLYWYRRVMGKEIKFLLHFVKESKQDESGMPNNRFLAERTGGTYSTLKVQPAELEDSGVYFCASSPLRQGGFGYTFGSGTRLTVV.

The chain links TRBV5-1 to TRBJ2-3; 11 bases agree with TRBD2. The V and J ends lost 4 bases and 2 bases, in that order; junction bases with no gene match: 3. Per the germline V gene, CDR1 is SGHRS and CDR2 is YFSETQ. This CDR3 is built from 15 residues. In nucleotides, the CDR3 is TGCGCCAGCAGCCAGACTAGCGGGAACACAGATACGCAGTATTTT. As protein: CASSQTSGNTDTQYF.